The clone carrying this T cell receptor beta chain appeared once. Its antigen is currently unknown. In germline, CDR1 is ENHRY, CDR2 SYGVKD. This CDR3 spans 14 amino acids. With V trimmed by 4 bases and J by 7 bases, 6 bases remained unmatched. This sample is part of a study of monozygotic twins with cystic fibrosis. Study results and limitations: No link emerged between shared CDR3 counts and age, concordance or severity.

Profiling relied on immunoSEQ multiplex PCR, and the TCRdb table lists in-frame clones only, not all of them. The sample lists approximately 11,000 clones, roughly 85% occurring once. This clonotype originated in a man between 18 and 29 years old with cystic fibrosis. The chain carries TRBV10-3 and TRBJ1-5; 8 bases are a match to TRBD1. Sequences were obtained from blood. The CDR3 spells CAISATGDSQPQHF. The CDR3 coding sequence is TGTGCCATCAGTGCGACAGGGGATAGCCAGCCCCAGCATTTT.